This T cell receptor beta chain originates from a study of cytomegalovirus exposure and HLA in healthy donors. Study-wide findings and caveats: A later analysis appeared to link common viral pathogens to several of the most significant clusters. Later work associated 16,951 TCR beta sequences with HLA alleles at 0.05 false discovery rate. Across donors, sequencing depth was assumed by presence/absence analyses to be roughly uniform.

Only a few counts were recorded for this clone. Its antigen is still unknown. CDR1 and CDR2 (germline): SGHNT, YYREEE (reference sequence). The CDR3 length is 15 residues. J was trimmed by 7 bases and V by 4 bases; bases with no gene match: 10. PCR was performed using 60 Vbeta and 13 Jbeta primers. The method was immunoSEQ multiplex PCR; TCRdb's version includes in-frame clones alone and lacks a portion of them. The sample lists roughly 190,000 clones; roughly 82% were seen once. Healthy individuals who donated bone marrow served as the donors. The TCR sequence derives from a woman aged 50 to 60 in good health and CMV-seropositive. Sequencing was performed on PBMCs. The chain joins TRBV5-4 to TRBJ1-4, with 7 bases matching TRBD1. CDR3 DNA: TGTGCCAGCAGCCAGCGACAGGGCGGGGTTGAAAAACTGTTTTTT. Encoded protein: CASSQRQGGVEKLFF. Complete variable domain (other parts from reference TRBV5-4 and TRBJ1-4): ETGVTQSPTHLIKTRGQQVTLRCSSQSGHNTVSWYQQALGQGPQFIFQYYREEENGRGNFPPRFSGLQFPNYSSELNVNALELDDSALYLCASSQRQGGVEKLFFGSGTQLSVL.